Given below is one T cell receptor (beta chain) in context. Its antigen remains unidentified. A single base separates this from a much larger clone, so it may be a read error. The template was RNA from unsorted bulk tissue. The normal lung tissue was taken more than 3 cm from the tumor edge. Between August and November 2014, newly diagnosed, chemotherapy-naive lung cancer patients underwent thoracic surgery in China. V was cut by 4 bases and J by 14 bases, with 18 bases left in between. Per the germline V gene, CDR1 is MNHNY and CDR2 is SVGAGI (reference sequence). The CDR3 loop spans 14 amino acids. The data derive from a study of tumor and adjacent non-tumor tissue in lung cancer. The library came from three nested PCR rounds adapted from ARM-PCR protocols. TCRdb passed the multiplex PCR reads through MiXCR, listing each CDR3 protein once. The sample consists of about 48,000 distinct CDR3 sequences, more than 55% of them appearing once.

The study, taken as a whole, reports: Compared with tumor, normal lung showed significantly lower TCR diversity. Patients with more diverse tumor TCRs had worse survival.

The V and J genes are TRBV6-6 and TRBJ1-6; D gene ambiguous. This sequence originates from a woman aged 70-85 years with non-small cell lung cancer. Sequencing was done on a sample of distant non-tumor lung tissue. DNA for the CDR3: TGTGCCAGCAGTTCAGAGTCATGGTTGTCAACCCTCCACTTT. It encodes CASSSESWLSTLHF.